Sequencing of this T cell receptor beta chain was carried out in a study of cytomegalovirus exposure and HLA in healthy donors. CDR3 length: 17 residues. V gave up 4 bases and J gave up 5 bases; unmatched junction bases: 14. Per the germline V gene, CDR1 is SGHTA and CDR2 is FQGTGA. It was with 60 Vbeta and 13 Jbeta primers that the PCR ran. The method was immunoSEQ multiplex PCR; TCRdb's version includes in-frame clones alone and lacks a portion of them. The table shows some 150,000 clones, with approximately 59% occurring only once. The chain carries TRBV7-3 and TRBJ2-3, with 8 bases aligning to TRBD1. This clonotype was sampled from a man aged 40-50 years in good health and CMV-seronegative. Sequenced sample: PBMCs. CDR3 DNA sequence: TGTGCCAGCAGCTCCCACCCGACAGGGGTAATAGGAGATACGCAGTATTTT. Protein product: CASSSHPTGVIGDTQYF.